A selection of T cell receptor beta chains follows, all from one sample in a study of T cells expressing NK-cell markers. Using the 5' RACE reads, TCRdb records one entry per CDR3 protein without DNA. This repertoire comprises hundreds of thousands of distinct CDR3 sequences; its ten largest clones make up approximately 3.6%. Input material: blood T cells: a sorted CD56 or NKG2C T cell subset, CD4+ or CD8+ T cells, or bulk PBMC T cells (not recorded which). These receptors originate from a man between 18 and 29 years old in good health. CDR3s include the opening cysteine and the closing phenylalanine or tryptophan. Fields, in order: V gene, J gene, CDR3 protein.

v_gene: TRBV6-2/TRBV6-3; j_gene: TRBJ2-1; CDR3aa: CASSYSGLSVSYNEQFF
v_gene: TRBV7-2; j_gene: TRBJ2-4; CDR3aa: CASSVTSGDLQYF
v_gene: TRBV5-1; j_gene: TRBJ2-1; CDR3aa: CASSTGLAGAAYNEQFF
v_gene: TRBV12-5; j_gene: TRBJ1-2; CDR3aa: CASVENSNYGYTF
v_gene: TRBV6-1; j_gene: TRBJ2-1; CDR3aa: CASSEFSEQFF
v_gene: TRBV20-1; j_gene: TRBJ2-3; CDR3aa: CSALEPSGRADTQYF
v_gene: TRBV7-2; j_gene: TRBJ2-7; CDR3aa: CASTARAGGVSPYEQYF
v_gene: TRBV20-1; j_gene: TRBJ1-6; CDR3aa: CSARGPGHGGSPLHF
v_gene: TRBV27; j_gene: TRBJ2-1; CDR3aa: CAMGGGGTYNEQFF
v_gene: TRBV7-8; j_gene: TRBJ2-3; CDR3aa: CASSLEARGPWDTQYF
v_gene: TRBV29-1; j_gene: TRBJ2-7; CDR3aa: CSVERAGREQYF
v_gene: TRBV7-8; j_gene: TRBJ2-3; CDR3aa: CASSLGALRSQYF
v_gene: TRBV5-1; j_gene: TRBJ2-7; CDR3aa: CASSLVSGQGLYEQYF
v_gene: TRBV24-1; j_gene: TRBJ2-2; CDR3aa: CATSDLRLGTGELFF
v_gene: TRBV4-3; j_gene: TRBJ1-1; CDR3aa: CASSQDLTGRDPEAFF
v_gene: TRBV29-1; j_gene: TRBJ2-3; CDR3aa: CSVGLVLTDTQYF
v_gene: TRBV5-1; j_gene: TRBJ2-1; CDR3aa: CASSLGQGKYNEQFF
v_gene: TRBV20-1; j_gene: TRBJ2-7; CDR3aa: CSASGDYSLYEQYF
v_gene: TRBV29-1; j_gene: TRBJ2-7; CDR3aa: CSVKQGALSYEQYF
v_gene: TRBV7-9; j_gene: TRBJ2-1; CDR3aa: CASSLVQGFKNEQFF
v_gene: TRBV5-1; j_gene: TRBJ2-1; CDR3aa: CASSRQQGSNEQFF
v_gene: TRBV7-9; j_gene: TRBJ2-1; CDR3aa: CASSLAVSPVYNEQFF
v_gene: TRBV7-9; j_gene: TRBJ1-4; CDR3aa: CASSLSAASGEKLFF
v_gene: TRBV10-3; j_gene: TRBJ2-7; CDR3aa: CAIRLDRDHEQYF
v_gene: TRBV20-1; j_gene: TRBJ2-5; CDR3aa: CSARPRKGLGKETQYF
v_gene: TRBV27; j_gene: TRBJ2-1; CDR3aa: CASSPAGGPFSEQFF
v_gene: TRBV12-3/TRBV12-4; j_gene: TRBJ1-1; CDR3aa: CASSWNRGRWGGTEAFF
v_gene: TRBV7-8; j_gene: TRBJ2-1; CDR3aa: CASSLNNAGNEQFF
v_gene: TRBV30; j_gene: TRBJ1-4; CDR3aa: CAWSGGGSNEKLFF
v_gene: TRBV2; j_gene: TRBJ1-5; CDR3aa: CASSDRYSNQPQHF
v_gene: TRBV4-1; j_gene: TRBJ2-3; CDR3aa: CASSLQGVLTDTQYF
v_gene: TRBV4-3; j_gene: TRBJ2-3; CDR3aa: CASSPSGPTGTDTQYF
v_gene: TRBV29-1; j_gene: TRBJ1-2; CDR3aa: CSVEDSGRAGAGGYTF
v_gene: TRBV20-1; j_gene: TRBJ1-2; CDR3aa: CSARDRDRQLNGYTF
v_gene: TRBV9; j_gene: TRBJ2-1; CDR3aa: CASSTTTDRDGHNEQFF
v_gene: TRBV2; j_gene: TRBJ2-5; CDR3aa: CASSEGSGGRTQYF
v_gene: TRBV29-1; j_gene: TRBJ2-1; CDR3aa: CSVPRDRIVNEQFF
v_gene: TRBV6-1; j_gene: TRBJ1-6; CDR3aa: CASSPALNRALGNSPLHF
v_gene: TRBV6-5; j_gene: TRBJ2-1; CDR3aa: CASSLGQEGYEQFF
v_gene: TRBV10-1; j_gene: TRBJ2-1; CDR3aa: CASSEGTRQFF
v_gene: TRBV5-6; j_gene: TRBJ2-7; CDR3aa: CASSLIRDFPYKKQYF
v_gene: TRBV5-6; j_gene: TRBJ2-7; CDR3aa: CASSLAGRSRSEEQYF